This T cell receptor (beta chain) stems from a study of spatial heterogeneity in lung cancer. Germline V lookup: CDR1 MDHEN, CDR2 SYDVKM. This CDR3 is 16 amino acids long. The ends lost 3 bases at V and 5 bases at J; junction bases unmatched: 8. Time point noted: blood at routine non-recurrence follow-up after resection. Tumor, nontumor lung or frozen PBMC supplied whole RNA, sequenced without sorting. TCRdb used MiXCR to reprocess the 5' RACE reads, holding one entry per CDR3 protein. The table records under 30,000 distinct CDR3 sequences, 4.5% to 7.5% of them present only once. The J gene is TRBJ2-5, the V gene TRBV28, with TRBD1 matching over 11 bases. The sequencing used PBMCs, collected at follow-up. The receptor was isolated from a male donor with early-stage non-small cell lung cancer. The CDR3 sequence: CASSLNPGQGEETQYF. CDR3 in DNA: TGTGCCAGCAGTTTGAACCCGGGACAGGGGGAGGAGACCCAGTACTTC.